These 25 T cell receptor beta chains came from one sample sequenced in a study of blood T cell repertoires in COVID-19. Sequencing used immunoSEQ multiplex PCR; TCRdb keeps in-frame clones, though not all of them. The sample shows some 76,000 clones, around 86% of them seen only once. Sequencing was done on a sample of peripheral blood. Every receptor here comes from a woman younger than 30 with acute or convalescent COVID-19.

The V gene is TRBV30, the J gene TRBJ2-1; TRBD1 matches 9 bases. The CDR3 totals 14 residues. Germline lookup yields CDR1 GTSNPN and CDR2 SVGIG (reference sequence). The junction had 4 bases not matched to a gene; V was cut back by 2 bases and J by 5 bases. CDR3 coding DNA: TGTGCCTGGAGTAAGGGACAGGGAGACAATGAGCAGTTCTTC. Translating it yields CAWSKGQGDNEQFF.

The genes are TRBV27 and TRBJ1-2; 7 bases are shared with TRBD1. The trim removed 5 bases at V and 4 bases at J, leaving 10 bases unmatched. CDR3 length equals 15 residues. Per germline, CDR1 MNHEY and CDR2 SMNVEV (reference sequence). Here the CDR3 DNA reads TGTGCCAGCAGTCTAACAGGGGACAATGGCTATGGCTACACCTTC. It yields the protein CASSLTGDNGYGYTF.

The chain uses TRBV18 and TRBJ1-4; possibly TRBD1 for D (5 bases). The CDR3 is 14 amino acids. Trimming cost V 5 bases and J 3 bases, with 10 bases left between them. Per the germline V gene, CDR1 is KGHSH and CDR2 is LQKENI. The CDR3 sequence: CASSFTGANEKLFF. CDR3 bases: TGTGCCAGCTCATTTACAGGCGCTAATGAAAAACTGTTTTTT.

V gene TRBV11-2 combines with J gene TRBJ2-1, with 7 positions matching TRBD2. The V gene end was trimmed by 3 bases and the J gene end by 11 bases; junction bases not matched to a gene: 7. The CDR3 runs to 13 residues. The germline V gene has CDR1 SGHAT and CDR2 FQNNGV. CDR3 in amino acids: CASSFSAGSQQFF. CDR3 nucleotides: TGTGCCAGCAGCTTCTCAGCGGGGTCCCAGCAGTTCTTC.

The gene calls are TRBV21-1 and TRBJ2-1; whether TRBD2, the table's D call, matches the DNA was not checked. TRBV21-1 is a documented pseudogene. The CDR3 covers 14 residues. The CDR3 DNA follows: TGTGCCAGCAGCAAAGTGGGAGGGTCAAATGAGCAGTTCTTC. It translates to CASSKVGGSNEQFF.

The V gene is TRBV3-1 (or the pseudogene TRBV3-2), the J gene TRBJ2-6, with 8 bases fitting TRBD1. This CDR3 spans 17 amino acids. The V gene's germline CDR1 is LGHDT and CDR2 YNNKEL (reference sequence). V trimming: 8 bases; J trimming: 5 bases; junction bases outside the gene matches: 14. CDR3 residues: CASVPWDRSFRANVLTF. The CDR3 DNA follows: TGTGCCAGCGTCCCTTGGGACAGGTCTTTTAGGGCCAACGTCCTGACTTTC.

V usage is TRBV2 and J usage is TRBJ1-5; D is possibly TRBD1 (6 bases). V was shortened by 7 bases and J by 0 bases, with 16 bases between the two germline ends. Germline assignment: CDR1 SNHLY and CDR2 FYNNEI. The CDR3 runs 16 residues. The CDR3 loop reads CASTQGPSYSNQPQHF. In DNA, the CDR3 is TGTGCCAGCACCCAGGGGCCGTCCTATAGCAATCAGCCCCAGCATTTT.

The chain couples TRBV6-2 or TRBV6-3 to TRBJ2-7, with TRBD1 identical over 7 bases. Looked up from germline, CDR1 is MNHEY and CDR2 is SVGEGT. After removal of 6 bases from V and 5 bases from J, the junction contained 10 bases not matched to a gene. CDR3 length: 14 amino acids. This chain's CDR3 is CASSSRDSINEQYF. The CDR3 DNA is TGTGCCAGCAGCTCCCGGGACAGTATTAACGAGCAGTACTTC.

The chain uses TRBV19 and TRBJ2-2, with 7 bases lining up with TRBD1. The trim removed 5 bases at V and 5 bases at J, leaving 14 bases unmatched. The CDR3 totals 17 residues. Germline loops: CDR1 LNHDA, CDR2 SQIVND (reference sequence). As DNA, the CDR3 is TGTGCCAGTAGTCCGGCCGGGACAGCCTTTGGGACCGGGGAGCTGTTTTTT. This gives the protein CASSPAGTAFGTGELFF.

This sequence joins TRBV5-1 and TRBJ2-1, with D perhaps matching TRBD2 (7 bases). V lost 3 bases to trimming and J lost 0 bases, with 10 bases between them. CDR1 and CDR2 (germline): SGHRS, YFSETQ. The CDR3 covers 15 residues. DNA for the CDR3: TGCGCCAGCAGCTGGGGGGGCAGCTCCTACAATGAGCAGTTCTTC. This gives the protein CASSWGGSSYNEQFF.

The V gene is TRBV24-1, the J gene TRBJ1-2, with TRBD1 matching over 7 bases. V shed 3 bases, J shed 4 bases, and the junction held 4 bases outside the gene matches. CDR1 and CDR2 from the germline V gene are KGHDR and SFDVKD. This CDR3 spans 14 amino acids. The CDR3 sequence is CATSDATGSYGYTF. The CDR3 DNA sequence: TGTGCCACCAGTGATGCGACAGGGTCCTATGGCTACACCTTC.

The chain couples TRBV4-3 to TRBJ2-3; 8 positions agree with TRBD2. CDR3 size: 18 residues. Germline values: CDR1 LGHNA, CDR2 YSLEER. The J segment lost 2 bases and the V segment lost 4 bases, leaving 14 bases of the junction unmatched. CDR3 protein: CASSPHLRGLEFTDTQYF. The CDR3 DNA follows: TGCGCCAGCAGCCCCCACCTTCGGGGACTAGAGTTCACAGATACGCAGTATTTT.

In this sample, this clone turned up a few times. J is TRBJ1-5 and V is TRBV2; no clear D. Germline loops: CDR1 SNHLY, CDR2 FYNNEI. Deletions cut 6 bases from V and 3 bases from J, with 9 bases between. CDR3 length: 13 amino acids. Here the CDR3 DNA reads TGTGCCAGCAGGGGCACCCTCAATCAGCCCCAGCATTTT. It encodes CASRGTLNQPQHF.

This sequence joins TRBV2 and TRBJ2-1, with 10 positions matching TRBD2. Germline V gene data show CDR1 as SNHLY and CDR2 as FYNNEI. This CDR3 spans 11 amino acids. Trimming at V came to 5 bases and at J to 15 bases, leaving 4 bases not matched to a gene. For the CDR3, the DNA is TGTGCCAGCAGTCTAGCGGGAGTCCGGTTCTTC. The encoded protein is CASSLAGVRFF. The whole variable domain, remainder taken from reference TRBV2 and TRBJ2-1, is EPEVTQTPSHQVTQMGQEVILRCVPISNHLYFYWYRQILGQKVEFLVSFYNNEISEKSEIFDDQFSVERPDGSNFTLKIRSTKLEDSAMYFCASSLAGVRFFGPGTRLTVL.

The CDR3 spells CASSRDREVQPQHF. CDR3 sequence (DNA): TGTGCCAGCAGTCGCGACAGGGAGGTTCAGCCCCAGCATTTT. This rearrangement joins TRBV28 to TRBJ1-5; 7 nucleotides align to TRBD1. V was clipped by 5 bases and J by 6 bases; unmatched bases: 7. CDR1 and CDR2 from the germline V gene are MDHEN and SYDVKM. The CDR3 has 14 amino acids.

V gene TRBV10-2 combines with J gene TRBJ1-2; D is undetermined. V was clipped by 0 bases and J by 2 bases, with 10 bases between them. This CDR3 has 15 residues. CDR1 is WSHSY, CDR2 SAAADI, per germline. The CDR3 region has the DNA TGCGCCAGCAGTGAGTCGGTAGGAGTAAACTATGGCTACACCTTC. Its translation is CASSESVGVNYGYTF.

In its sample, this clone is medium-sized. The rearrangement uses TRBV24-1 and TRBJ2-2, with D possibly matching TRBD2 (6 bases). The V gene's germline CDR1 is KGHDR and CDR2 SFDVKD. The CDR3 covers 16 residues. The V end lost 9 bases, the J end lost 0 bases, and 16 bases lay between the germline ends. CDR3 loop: CATSSGGTANTGELFF. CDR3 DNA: TGTGCCACCTCCTCCGGCGGGACGGCGAACACCGGGGAGCTGTTTTTT.

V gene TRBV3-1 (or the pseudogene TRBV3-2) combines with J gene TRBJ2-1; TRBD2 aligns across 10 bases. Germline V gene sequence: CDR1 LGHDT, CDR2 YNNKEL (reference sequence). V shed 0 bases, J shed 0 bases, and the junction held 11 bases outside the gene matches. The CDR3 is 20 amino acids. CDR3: CASSQDPTSGVKSSYNEQFF. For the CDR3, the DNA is TGTGCCAGCAGCCAAGATCCAACTAGCGGGGTGAAGAGCTCCTACAATGAGCAGTTCTTC.

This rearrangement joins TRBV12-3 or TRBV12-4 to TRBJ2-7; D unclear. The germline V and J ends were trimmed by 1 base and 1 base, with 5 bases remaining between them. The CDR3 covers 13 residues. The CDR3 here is CASSLGRSYEQYF. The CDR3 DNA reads TGTGCCAGCAGTTTAGGGCGGTCCTACGAGCAGTACTTC.

The CDR3 protein is CATSKSSNQPQHF. Written as DNA, the CDR3 is TGTGCCACCAGCAAGAGTAGCAATCAGCCCCAGCATTTT. This chain connects TRBV24-1 to TRBJ1-5; no definite D call. With 7 bases removed from V and 0 bases from J, the gap between germline ends came to 6 bases. This CDR3 comprises 13 residues. Germline V gene data show CDR1 as KGHDR and CDR2 as SFDVKD.

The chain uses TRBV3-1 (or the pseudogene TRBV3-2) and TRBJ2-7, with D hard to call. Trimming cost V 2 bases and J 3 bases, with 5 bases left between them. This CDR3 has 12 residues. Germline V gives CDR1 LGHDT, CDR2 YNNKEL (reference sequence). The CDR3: CASSQIDYEQYF. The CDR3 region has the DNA TGTGCCAGCAGCCAAATAGACTACGAGCAGTACTTC.

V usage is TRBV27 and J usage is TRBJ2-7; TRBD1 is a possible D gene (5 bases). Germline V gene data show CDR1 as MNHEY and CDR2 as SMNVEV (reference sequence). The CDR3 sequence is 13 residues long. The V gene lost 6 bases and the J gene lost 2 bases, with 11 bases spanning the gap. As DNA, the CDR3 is TGTGCCAGCAGGACAGCCTCGGCCTACGAGCAGTACTTC. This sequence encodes CASRTASAYEQYF.

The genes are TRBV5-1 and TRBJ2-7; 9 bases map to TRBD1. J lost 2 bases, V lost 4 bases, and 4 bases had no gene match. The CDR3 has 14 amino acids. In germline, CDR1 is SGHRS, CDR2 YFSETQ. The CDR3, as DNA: TGCGCCAGCAGCCCCGGGACAGGGCCCTACGAGCAGTACTTC. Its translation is CASSPGTGPYEQYF.

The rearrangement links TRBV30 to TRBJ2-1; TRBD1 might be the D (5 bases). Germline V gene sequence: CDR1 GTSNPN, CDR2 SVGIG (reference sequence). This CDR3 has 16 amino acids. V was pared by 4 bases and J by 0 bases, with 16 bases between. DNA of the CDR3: TGTGCCTGGACGCCGCAGGGCAAGGGCTCCTACAATGAGCAGTTCTTC. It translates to CAWTPQGKGSYNEQFF.

The CDR3 DNA follows: TGTGCCAGCAGTTTAGAGGGAATGTTTGGCATGAACACTGAAGCTTTCTTT. Translating it yields CASSLEGMFGMNTEAFF. The rearrangement links TRBV28 to TRBJ1-1; D unresolved. Germline CDR1 MDHEN, CDR2 SYDVKM. The CDR3 has 17 amino acids. V was cut by 2 bases and J by 0 bases, with 16 bases left in between.